This T cell receptor beta chain was identified in a study of T cells in Graves' hyperthyroidism and ophthalmopathy. Overall study findings and caveats: Among clonotypes expanded in thyroid above 0.001, most were also found in blood.

V shed 11 bases and J 2 bases; nucleotides not matched to a gene: 14. Germline CDR1 reads MNHNS; CDR2 reads SASEGT. The CDR3 is 15 residues long. Patients were excluded because of uncontrolled infection, other autoimmune disease, pregnancy or lactation. Diagnostic assessment was based on clinical symptoms, serum thyroxine and TRAb, thyroid ultrasound and orbital computed tomography. The authors obtained PBMCs from more than 9.5 ml of fresh peripheral blood. The investigators amplified TCR beta CDR3 regions from RNA transcripts. TCR CDR3 regions were first amplified by RT-PCR with HTBI primers. TCRdb re-derived calls from the multiplex PCR reads in MiXCR, one entry per CDR3 protein. The top ten clones hold about 8.9% of a sample with 750,000 to 900,000 distinct CDR3 sequences, 38% of them seen once. A word on this clonotype: The antigen is not known.

The rearrangement joins TRBV6-1 to TRBJ2-5; 7 bases agree with TRBD1. This sequence originates from a man aged 18 to 29 with Graves' hyperthyroidism. What was sequenced was blood. CDR3 bases: TGTGCCTGGAGTGGGGAACAGGGGACACAAGAGACCCAGTACTTC. Translating gives CAWSGEQGTQETQYF.